This paragraph covers one TCR beta chain sequence. Exclusion of a patient followed from autoimmune disease history or systemic immunosuppression. CDR1 KGHSH and CDR2 LQKENI come from the germline V gene. This CDR3 is built from 16 residues. V was shortened by 4 bases and J by 1 base, with 13 bases between the two germline ends. Only in-frame clones appear in the TCRdb table, and some are missing; sequencing was by immunoSEQ multiplex PCR. The sample includes 60,000 to 70,000 clones, 80% to 85% seen only once; the top ten take approximately 2.5%. This sample is drawn from a study of OX40 agonist ivuxolimab in advanced cancers. Study information: Ivuxolimab doses were 0.01, 0.1, 0.3, 1.5, 3 or 10 mg/kg every 2 weeks.

The chain uses TRBV18 and TRBJ2-2, with D possibly TRBD1 on 6 matching bases. The clonotype originates from an adult with an advanced solid tumor such as melanoma, head and neck, liver or kidney cancer. Material: CD4+ or CD8+ T cells sorted from blood, obtained in a trial of the OX40 agonist ivuxolimab. CDR3 in amino acids: CASSQVETGNTGELFF. CDR3 nucleotide sequence: TGTGCCAGCTCACAGGTGGAGACAGGGAACACCGGGGAGCTGTTTTTT.